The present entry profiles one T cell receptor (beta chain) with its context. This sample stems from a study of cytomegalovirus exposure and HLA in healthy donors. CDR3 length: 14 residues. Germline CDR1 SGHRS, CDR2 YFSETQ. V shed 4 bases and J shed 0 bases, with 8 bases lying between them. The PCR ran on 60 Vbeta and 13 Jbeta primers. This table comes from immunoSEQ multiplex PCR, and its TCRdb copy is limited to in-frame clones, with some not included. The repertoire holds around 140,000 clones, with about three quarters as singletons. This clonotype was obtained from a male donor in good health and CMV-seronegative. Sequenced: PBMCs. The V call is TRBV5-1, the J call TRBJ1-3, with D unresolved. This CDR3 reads CASSGGDSGNTIYF. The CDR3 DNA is TGCGCCAGCAGCGGCGGAGACTCTGGAAACACCATATATTTT. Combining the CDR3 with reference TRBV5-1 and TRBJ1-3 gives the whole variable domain KAGVTQTPRYLIKTRGQQVTLSCSPISGHRSVSWYQQTPGQGLQFLFEYFSETQRNKGNFPGRFSGRQFSNSRSEMNVSTLELGDSALYLCASSGGDSGNTIYFGEGSWLTVV.